This T cell receptor (beta chain) was sequenced during a study of memory B cells and T cells in multiple sclerosis. After stimulus-free culture, autoproliferating CFSE-dim and non-proliferating CFSE-high T cells were sequenced separately. Pooled replicate wells came from around 50 million CFSE-labeled PBMCs cultured about seven days without stimulus. Without exogenous stimuli, approximately 0.48 uM CFSE-labeled PBMCs were cultured serum-free. CDR1 is SGHDN, CDR2 FVKESK, per germline. V lost 1 base to trimming and J lost 5 bases, with 5 bases between them. The CDR3 sequence is 12 residues long. Study observations and caveats: Clone-set sizes differed between compartments, so shared clonotype counts needed normalization.

Remarks on this clone: Its antigen is unidentified.

Assay used: immunoSEQ multiplex PCR; TCRdb lists only in-frame clones, some missing. The top ten clones hold roughly 1% of a sample with approximately 47,000 clones, almost 85% of them seen once. The chain employs TRBV14 and TRBJ2-5, with D unclear. Sequenced: PBMCs from blood kept in culture. The clonotype originates from a human donor with multiple sclerosis. The CDR3 loop reads CASSQVQETQYF. The CDR3 bases are TGTGCCAGCAGCCAAGTTCAGGAGACCCAGTACTTC.